These 14 T cell receptor beta chains share one sample of origin, sequenced in a study of technical replicates of blood from several donors. Measured with immunoSEQ multiplex PCR; TCRdb has only the in-frame clones, and not every one. The table includes around 80,000 clones, just over 90% detected once. Sequencing used T cells isolated from PBMCs. The receptors were gathered from a human donor in good health.

This sequence joins TRBV4-1 and TRBJ2-1, with 7 bases matching TRBD2. CDR3 length: 14 amino acids. Germline V gene sequence: CDR1 MGHRA, CDR2 YSYEKL. V trimming: 1 base; J trimming: 8 bases; junction bases outside the gene matches: 5. The DNA for the CDR3 is TGCGCCAGCAGCCAAGTATCAGGGAGGGATGAGCAGTTCTTC. Its translation: CASSQVSGRDEQFF.

The V gene is TRBV30, the J gene TRBJ1-3, with D unresolved. This CDR3 is built from 13 residues. V was shortened by 4 bases and J by 4 bases, with 11 bases between the two germline ends. Looked up from germline, CDR1 is GTSNPN and CDR2 is SVGIG (reference sequence). The CDR3 protein is CAWIPVLGNTIYF. The CDR3 nucleotides read TGTGCCTGGATTCCCGTCCTCGGAAACACCATATATTTT.

This chain joins TRBV5-4 and TRBJ2-7, with a possible D match to TRBD1 (5 bases). The CDR3 is 15 amino acids. CDR1 is SGHNT, CDR2 YYREEE, per germline (reference sequence). This CDR3 reads CVAGRLETASYEQYF. The CDR3 region has the DNA TGTGTCGCTGGACGTCTCGAGACAGCCAGCTACGAGCAGTACTTC.

The rearrangement joins TRBV19 to TRBJ2-3; perhaps TRBD2 as D (5 bases). V was clipped by 3 bases and J by 1 base, with 11 bases between them. In germline, CDR1 is LNHDA, CDR2 SQIVND (reference sequence). The CDR3 loop spans 15 amino acids. As DNA, the CDR3 is TGTGCCAGTAGTATTGGTGGAGGACGCACAGATACGCAGTATTTT. Its protein product is CASSIGGGRTDTQYF.

This clone was seen a handful of times. The V gene is TRBV6-1, the J gene TRBJ2-1; 9 bases line up with TRBD2. Unmatched junction bases numbered 5, after V lost 4 bases and J lost 7 bases. The germline V gene has CDR1 MNHNS and CDR2 SASEGT. The CDR3 is 14 amino acids. For the CDR3, the DNA is TGTGCCAGCAGTGGATGGCGGGAGGGGAATGAGCAGTTCTTC. It is translated as CASSGWREGNEQFF.

The gene calls are TRBV5-4 and TRBJ2-1; TRBD2 agrees at 7 bases. The CDR3 has 14 residues. CDR1 is SGHNT, CDR2 YYREEE, per germline (reference sequence). V lost 7 bases to trimming and J lost 9 bases; unmatched junction nucleotides: 13. CDR3 sequence: CASFKAGLFGEQFF. Written as DNA, the CDR3 is TGTGCCAGCTTTAAAGCGGGATTGTTCGGTGAGCAGTTCTTC.

This rearrangement joins TRBV6-5 to TRBJ1-1; D is ambiguous. V lost 7 bases and J lost 8, with 23 bases in between. The CDR3 spans 15 residues. Germline loops: CDR1 MNHEY, CDR2 SVGAGI. In DNA form, the CDR3 reads TGTGCCAGCATTCTTACACTTGGGCCCCGGCCCGAAGCTTTCTTT. Amino acid sequence: CASILTLGPRPEAFF.

The chain has TRBV18 and TRBJ2-2; TRBD2 aligns across 7 bases. Unmatched junction bases numbered 11, after V lost 3 bases and J lost 4 bases. The germline V gene has CDR1 KGHSH and CDR2 LQKENI. The CDR3 runs 17 residues. CDR3 sequence: CASSPFPLRGSTGELFF. The CDR3 DNA sequence: TGTGCCAGCTCACCCTTTCCCCTGCGGGGGAGCACCGGGGAGCTGTTTTTT.

The V gene is TRBV30, the J gene TRBJ1-5; no firm D call. V shed 6 bases and J shed 0 bases, with 9 bases lying between them. CDR1 is GTSNPN, CDR2 SVGIG, per germline (reference sequence). The CDR3 sequence is 13 residues long. The CDR3 protein is CACGTVSNQPQHF. The DNA for the CDR3 is TGTGCCTGCGGCACAGTTAGCAATCAGCCCCAGCATTTT.

The V call is TRBV10-3, the J call TRBJ2-5; 9 positions agree with TRBD2. This CDR3 has 13 amino acids. Germline loops: CDR1 ENHRY, CDR2 SYGVKD. The junction had 1 base not matched to a gene; V was cut back by 5 bases and J by 3 bases. The CDR3 protein is CAISSGGKETQYF. For the CDR3, the DNA is TGTGCCATCAGTAGCGGGGGGAAAGAGACCCAGTACTTC.

The chain joins TRBV27 to TRBJ2-3, with D possibly being TRBD1 (5 bases). Trimming left V 8 bases short and J 1 base short, with 13 bases between. The length of the CDR3 is 14 residues. Looked up from germline, CDR1 is MNHEY and CDR2 is SMNVEV (reference sequence). The CDR3 is CASRYIGGTDTQYF. CDR3 in DNA: TGTGCCAGCCGATACATAGGGGGCACAGATACGCAGTATTTT.

This clone was seen more than once but under ten times. The J gene is TRBJ1-5, the V gene TRBV27; no reliable D call. The CDR3 is 13 residues long. V was clipped by 4 bases and J by 0 bases, with 4 bases between them. The germline gives CDR1 MNHEY, CDR2 SMNVEV (reference sequence). CDR3 in DNA: TGTGCCAGCAGTTATAATAGCAATCAGCCCCAGCATTTT. This translates into CASSYNSNQPQHF.

CDR3 coding DNA: TGTGCCAGCAGTGATTCTAGCGGGAGGTCCTACAATGAGCAGTTCTTC. It yields the protein CASSDSSGRSYNEQFF. The chain employs TRBV25-1 and TRBJ2-1; TRBD2 matches at 11 bases. Germline V lookup: CDR1 MGHDK, CDR2 SYGVNS. The CDR3 has 16 amino acids. Trimming removed 3 bases from V and 1 base from J; junction bases left unmatched: 2.

V and J are TRBV27 and TRBJ1-1, with 9 bases matching TRBD1. Trimming took 6 bases from V and 5 from J; bases not matched to a gene: 4. The germline CDR1 and CDR2 sequences are MNHEY and SMNVEV (reference sequence). CDR3 length: 13 amino acids. The CDR3 loop reads CASSSTGGTEAFF. In DNA, the CDR3 is TGTGCCAGCAGCTCGACAGGGGGGACTGAAGCTTTCTTT.